Each of the 14 T cell receptor beta chains below was sequenced from the same sample in a study of blood T cell repertoires in COVID-19. Sequencing was performed with immunoSEQ multiplex PCR; in TCRdb, only in-frame clones are kept and a portion is missing. The sample lists about 320,000 clones; about 86% were seen once. The sample taken for sequencing was peripheral blood. These receptors all come from a woman in her forties or fifties with acute or convalescent COVID-19.

J is TRBJ1-1 and V is TRBV30, with 7 bases fitting TRBD1. This CDR3 contains 13 residues. Germline V lookup: CDR1 GTSNPN, CDR2 SVGIG (reference sequence). V trimming: 6 bases; J trimming: 3 bases; junction bases outside the gene matches: 7. In nucleotides, the CDR3 is TGTGCCTGCCGGACAGGCGGGGACACTGAAGCTTTCTTT. Its translation is CACRTGGDTEAFF.

The chain couples TRBV18 to TRBJ1-6, with a weak D call TRBD1 (5 bases). Germline CDR1 reads KGHSH; CDR2 reads LQKENI. CDR3 length equals 17 residues. The germline V and J ends were trimmed by 3 bases and 8 bases, with 20 bases remaining between them. CDR3 coding DNA: TGTGCCAGCTCACCTAGCGTCACAGGCCCGGGGGATTCACCCCTCCACTTT. This encodes CASSPSVTGPGDSPLHF.

The chain uses TRBV28 and TRBJ1-2, with D possibly TRBD1 on 5 matching bases. The ends were cut back, 6 bases at V and 4 bases at J, with 18 bases in the middle. Germline values: CDR1 MDHEN, CDR2 SYDVKM. CDR3 size: 15 residues. The CDR3 bases are TGTGCCAGCAGATCCGGAGGGACGGACGGCTATGGCTACACCTTC. Amino acids: CASRSGGTDGYGYTF.

This sequence joins TRBV2 and TRBJ2-5; 8 bases fit TRBD2. The germline V gene encodes CDR1 SNHLY and CDR2 FYNNEI. This CDR3 spans 14 amino acids. V shed 7 bases, J shed 0 bases, and the junction held 4 bases outside the gene matches. The CDR3: CASTRGEYQETQYF. As DNA, the CDR3 is TGTGCCAGCACGCGGGGGGAGTACCAAGAGACCCAGTACTTC.

V is TRBV2 and J is TRBJ2-1; a weak D match, TRBD2 (6 bases). V shed 9 bases and J shed 9 bases, with 12 bases lying between them. Per the germline V gene, CDR1 is SNHLY and CDR2 is FYNNEI. CDR3 length: 11 residues. Written as DNA, the CDR3 is TGTGCCAGTGGGCGGGAAGGTGAGCAGTTCTTC. This gives the protein CASGREGEQFF.

The chain employs TRBV27 and TRBJ2-3; 12 nucleotides agree with TRBD2. Germline CDR1 and CDR2: MNHEY and SMNVEV (reference sequence). The V segment lost 4 bases and the J segment 2 bases; nucleotides outside the gene matches: 10. This CDR3 contains 18 residues. The chain's CDR3 is CASSSYQPSGGATDTQYF. The CDR3 region has the DNA TGTGCCAGCAGTTCCTATCAACCTAGCGGGGGGGCCACAGATACGCAGTATTTT.

The sample holds a few counts of this clone. The chain employs TRBV28 and TRBJ2-7, with 7 bases fitting TRBD1. CDR3 length: 14 amino acids. The germline gives CDR1 MDHEN, CDR2 SYDVKM. V shed 5 bases and J 0 bases; nucleotides not matched to a gene: 4. The CDR3 nucleotides are TGTGCCAGCAGTCCTCCAGGGGGCTCCTACGAGCAGTACGTC. Residues: CASSPPGGSYEQYV.

The chain joins TRBV3-1 (or the pseudogene TRBV3-2) to TRBJ2-6; 7 bases align to TRBD1. Germline assignment: CDR1 LGHDT and CDR2 YNNKEL (reference sequence). The CDR3 is 15 amino acids. V was clipped by 6 bases and J by 4 bases; unmatched bases: 6. CDR3 nucleotides: TGTGCCAGCAGACTTAAGGGGGCAGGGGCCAACGTCCTGACTTTC. Translated: CASRLKGAGANVLTF.

The rearrangement joins TRBV10-3 to TRBJ2-7, with D maybe TRBD1 (6 bases). The ends were cut back, 3 bases at V and 12 bases at J, with 18 bases in the middle. Germline V lookup: CDR1 ENHRY, CDR2 SYGVKD. The CDR3 consists of 13 residues. CDR3 loop: CAISEASDSLMYV. CDR3 sequence (DNA): TGTGCCATCAGTGAAGCTTCGGACAGCCTAATGTACGTC.

The V and J genes are TRBV18 and TRBJ1-2; tentative D call: TRBD1 (5 bases). The CDR3 spans 12 residues. Germline V lookup: CDR1 KGHSH, CDR2 LQKENI. Trimming took off 3 bases at V and 8 bases at J, with 10 bases between the two ends. The CDR3 loop reads CASSPDNRGYTF. DNA of the CDR3: TGTGCCAGCTCACCGGACAACAGGGGCTACACCTTC.

The genes are TRBV6-5 and TRBJ1-4; D might be TRBD1 (6 bases). CDR1 and CDR2 from the germline V gene are MNHEY and SVGAGI. The CDR3 loop spans 15 amino acids. V shed 2 bases and J shed 8 bases, with 15 bases lying between them. Here the CDR3 reads CASSYVQGRREKLFF. CDR3 sequence (DNA): TGTGCCAGCAGTTACGTACAGGGAAGGAGGGAAAAACTGTTTTTT.

The V gene is TRBV7-2, the J gene TRBJ1-1; D gene uncertain. The CDR3 is 14 residues long. Germline assignment: CDR1 SGHTA and CDR2 FQGNSA. The germline V and J ends were trimmed by 1 base and 0 bases, with 6 bases remaining between them. The CDR3 sequence is CASSLGSLNTEAFF. The CDR3 DNA sequence: TGTGCCAGCAGCTTAGGTTCTTTGAACACTGAAGCTTTCTTT. Looking up the rest from reference TRBV7-2 and TRBJ1-1 gives the full variable domain: GAGVSQSPSNKVTEKGKDVELRCDPISGHTALYWYRQSLGQGLEFLIYFQGNSAPDKSGLPSDRFSAERTGGSVSTLTIQRTQQEDSAVYLCASSLGSLNTEAFFGQGTRLTVV.

V is TRBV9 and J is TRBJ2-2, with D maybe TRBD1 (5 bases). The CDR3 has 14 residues. The germline gives CDR1 SGDLS, CDR2 YYNGEE. Trimming took 4 bases from V and 2 from J, leaving 9 bases between them. CDR3 nucleotides: TGTGCCAGCAGCAAGACAGTTAACACCGGGGAGCTGTTTTTT. Translated: CASSKTVNTGELFF.

CDR3 in amino acids: CASSASAGGPGEQYF. The DNA of the CDR3 is TGTGCCAGCAGCGCCTCCGCGGGAGGGCCGGGAGAGCAGTACTTC. The J gene is TRBJ2-7, the V gene TRBV13; 9 bases line up with TRBD2. Germline CDR1 reads PRHDT; CDR2 reads FYEKMQ (reference sequence). J gave up 7 bases and V 5 bases, and 12 bases lay outside the gene matches. The CDR3 runs to 15 residues.